This T cell receptor beta chain was sequenced in a study of OX40 agonist ivuxolimab in advanced cancers. CDR1 is MNHNS, CDR2 SASEGT, per germline. V lost 5 bases, J lost 6 bases, and 7 bases stayed unmatched. The CDR3 loop spans 14 amino acids. In the case of this clone: What it binds is not known.

Regarding the study as a whole: It was also the case that some nonresponders had low normalized T-cell clonal expansion.

TCRdb's copy holds only in-frame clones and misses some; the assay was immunoSEQ multiplex PCR. The sample lists about 75,000 clones; approximately 86% were seen once. This clonotype was sampled from an adult with an advanced solid tumor such as melanoma, head and neck, liver or kidney cancer. Sequenced material: CD4+ or CD8+ T cells sorted from blood, taken in a trial of the OX40 agonist ivuxolimab. This chain connects TRBV6-1 to TRBJ2-1, with 7 bases lining up with TRBD1. The CDR3: CASSPGQVRNEQFF. In DNA, the CDR3 is TGTGCCAGCAGTCCCGGACAGGTTCGCAATGAGCAGTTCTTC.